This T cell receptor (beta chain) comes out of a study of Graves' ophthalmopathy and Graves' hyperthyroidism. Amplification from RNA transcripts yielded the TCR beta CDR3 regions. RT-PCR in the first round used HTBI primers; a second-round multiplex PCR followed. Each CDR3 protein gets one entry after TCRdb re-called the multiplex PCR reads with MiXCR. Among 560,000 or so distinct CDR3 sequences, under 45% were seen once, and the ten largest hold about 4.6%. CDR3 length equals 19 residues. Unmatched junction bases numbered 18, after V lost 2 bases and J lost 4 bases. Reliance was placed on clinical symptoms, serum thyroxine, TRAb, thyroid ultrasound and orbital computed tomography for diagnosis.

This TCR derives from an adult man with Graves' hyperthyroidism. What was sequenced was peripheral blood or thyroid tissue (not recorded which). The J gene is TRBJ2-5, the V gene TRBV12-3 or TRBV12-4; 8 bases are a match to TRBD1. The CDR3 DNA is TGTGCCAGCAGTTTATTCACCGGGGCAGGGGGCAGTTCGGTAGAGACCCAGTACTTC. Amino acid sequence: CASSLFTGAGGSSVETQYF.